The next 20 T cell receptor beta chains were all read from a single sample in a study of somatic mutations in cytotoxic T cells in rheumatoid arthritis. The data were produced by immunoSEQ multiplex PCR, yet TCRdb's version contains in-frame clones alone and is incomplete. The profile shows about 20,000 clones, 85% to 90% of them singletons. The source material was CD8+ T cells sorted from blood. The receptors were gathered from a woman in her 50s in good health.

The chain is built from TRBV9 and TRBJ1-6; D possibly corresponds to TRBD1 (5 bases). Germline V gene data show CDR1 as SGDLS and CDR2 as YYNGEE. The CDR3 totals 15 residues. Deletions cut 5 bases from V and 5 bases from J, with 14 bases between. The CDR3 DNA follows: TGTGCCAGCAGTGAGGGGCTCAAGGATAATTCACCCCTCCACTTT. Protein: CASSEGLKDNSPLHF.

The CDR3 region has the DNA TGTGCCAGCAGTCCTCCACTAGCGGGGGGGCAGGGTGGGGATACGCAGTATTTT. It translates to CASSPPLAGGQGGDTQYF. V and J are TRBV6-4 and TRBJ2-3; the match to TRBD2 covers 13 bases. Germline-derived CDR1 and CDR2 are MRHNA and SNTAGT. The trim removed 5 bases at V and 6 bases at J, leaving 14 bases unmatched. CDR3 length: 18 residues.

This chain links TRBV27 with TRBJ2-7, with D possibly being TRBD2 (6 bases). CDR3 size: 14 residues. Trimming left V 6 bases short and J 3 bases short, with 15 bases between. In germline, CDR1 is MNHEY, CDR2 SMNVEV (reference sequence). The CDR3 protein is CASSLRGDGYEQYF. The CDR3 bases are TGTGCCAGCAGCCTCCGCGGGGACGGCTACGAGCAGTACTTC.

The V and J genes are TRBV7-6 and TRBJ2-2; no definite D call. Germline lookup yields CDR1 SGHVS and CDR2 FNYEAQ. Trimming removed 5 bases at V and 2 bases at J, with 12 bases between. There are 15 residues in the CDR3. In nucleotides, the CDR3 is TGTGCCAGCAGCGGGGAAGGGATTAACACCGGGGAGCTGTTTTTT. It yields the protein CASSGEGINTGELFF.

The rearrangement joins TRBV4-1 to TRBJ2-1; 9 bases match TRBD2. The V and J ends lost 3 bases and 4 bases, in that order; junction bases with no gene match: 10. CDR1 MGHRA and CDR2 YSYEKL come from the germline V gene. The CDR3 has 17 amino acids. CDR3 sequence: CASSQTASGATYNEQFF. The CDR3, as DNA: TGCGCCAGCAGCCAGACCGCTAGCGGGGCGACGTACAATGAGCAGTTCTTC.

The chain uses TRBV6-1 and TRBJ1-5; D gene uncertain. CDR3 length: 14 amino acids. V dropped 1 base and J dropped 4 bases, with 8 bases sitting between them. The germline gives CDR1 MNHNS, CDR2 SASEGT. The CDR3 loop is CASSEVAENQPQHF. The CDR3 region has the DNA TGTGCCAGCAGTGAAGTGGCAGAAAATCAGCCCCAGCATTTT.

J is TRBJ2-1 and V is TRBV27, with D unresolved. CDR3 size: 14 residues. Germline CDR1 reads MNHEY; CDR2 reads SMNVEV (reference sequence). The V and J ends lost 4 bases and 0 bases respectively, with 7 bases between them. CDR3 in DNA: TGTGCCAGCAGTTCCCGGAGCTCCTACAATGAGCAGTTCTTC. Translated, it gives CASSSRSSYNEQFF.

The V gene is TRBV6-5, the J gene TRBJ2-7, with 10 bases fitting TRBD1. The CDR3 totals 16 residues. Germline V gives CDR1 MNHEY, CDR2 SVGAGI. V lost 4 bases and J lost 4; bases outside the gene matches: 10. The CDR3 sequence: CASSLTGGEINYEQYV. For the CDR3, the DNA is TGTGCCAGCAGTTTGACAGGGGGCGAGATCAATTACGAGCAGTACGTC.

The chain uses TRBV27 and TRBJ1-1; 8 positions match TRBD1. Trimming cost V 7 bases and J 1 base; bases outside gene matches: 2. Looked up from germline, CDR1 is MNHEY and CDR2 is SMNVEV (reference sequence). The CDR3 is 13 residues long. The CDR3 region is CASMTGANTEAFF. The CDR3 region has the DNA TGTGCCAGCATGACAGGGGCGAACACTGAAGCTTTCTTT.

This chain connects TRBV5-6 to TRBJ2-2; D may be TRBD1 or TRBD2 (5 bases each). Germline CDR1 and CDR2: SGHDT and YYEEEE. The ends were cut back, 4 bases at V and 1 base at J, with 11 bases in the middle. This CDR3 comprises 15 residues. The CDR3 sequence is CASSPGTVNTGELFF. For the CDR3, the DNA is TGTGCCAGCAGCCCCGGGACGGTGAACACCGGGGAGCTGTTTTTT.

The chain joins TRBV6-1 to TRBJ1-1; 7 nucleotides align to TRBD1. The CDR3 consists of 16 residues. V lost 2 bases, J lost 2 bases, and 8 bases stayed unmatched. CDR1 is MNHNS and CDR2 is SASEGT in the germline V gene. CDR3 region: CASSEFAGGGNTEAFF. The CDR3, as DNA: TGTGCCAGCAGTGAATTTGCAGGGGGAGGAAACACTGAAGCTTTCTTT.

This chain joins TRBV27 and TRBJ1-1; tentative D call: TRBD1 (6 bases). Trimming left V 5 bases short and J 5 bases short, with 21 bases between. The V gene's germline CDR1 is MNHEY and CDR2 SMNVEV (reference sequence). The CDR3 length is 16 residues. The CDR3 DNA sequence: TGTGCCAGCAGTGCCCCGGCCCAGGGGAGCTGGACTGAAGCTTTCTTT. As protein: CASSAPAQGSWTEAFF.

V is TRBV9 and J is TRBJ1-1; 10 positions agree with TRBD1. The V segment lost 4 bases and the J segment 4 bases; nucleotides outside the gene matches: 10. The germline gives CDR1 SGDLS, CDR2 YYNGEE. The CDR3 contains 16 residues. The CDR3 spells CASSPSPGQGSTEAFF. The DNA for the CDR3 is TGTGCCAGCAGCCCGTCTCCGGGACAGGGGAGCACTGAAGCTTTCTTT.

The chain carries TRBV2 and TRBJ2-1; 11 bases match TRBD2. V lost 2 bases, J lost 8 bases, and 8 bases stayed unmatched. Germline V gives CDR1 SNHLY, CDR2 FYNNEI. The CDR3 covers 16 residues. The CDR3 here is CASSEIISGGADEQFF. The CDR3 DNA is TGTGCCAGCAGTGAAATCATTAGCGGGGGGGCGGATGAGCAGTTCTTC.

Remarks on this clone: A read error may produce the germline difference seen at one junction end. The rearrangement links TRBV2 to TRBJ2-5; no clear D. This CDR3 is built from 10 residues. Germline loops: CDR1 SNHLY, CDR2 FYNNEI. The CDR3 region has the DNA TGTACCAGCAGGCAAGAGACCCAGTACTTC. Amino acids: CTSRQETQYF.

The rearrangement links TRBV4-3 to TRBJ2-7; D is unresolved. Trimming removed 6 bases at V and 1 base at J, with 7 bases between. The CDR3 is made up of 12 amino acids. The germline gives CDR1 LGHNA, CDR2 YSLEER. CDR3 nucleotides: TGCGCCAGCAGGCGTGAATCCTACGAGCAGTACGTC. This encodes CASRRESYEQYV.

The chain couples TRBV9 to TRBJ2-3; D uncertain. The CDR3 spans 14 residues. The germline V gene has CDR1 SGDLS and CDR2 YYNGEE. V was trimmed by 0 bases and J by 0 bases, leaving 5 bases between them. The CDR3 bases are TGTGCCAGCAGCGTAGGGGAAAGCACAGATACGCAGTATTTT. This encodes CASSVGESTDTQYF.

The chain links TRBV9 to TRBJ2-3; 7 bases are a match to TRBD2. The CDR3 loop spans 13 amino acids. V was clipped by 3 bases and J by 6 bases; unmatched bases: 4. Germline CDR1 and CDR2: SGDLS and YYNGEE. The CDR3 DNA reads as TGTGCCAGCAGCGGCAGACTAGCCGATACGCAGTATTTT. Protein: CASSGRLADTQYF.

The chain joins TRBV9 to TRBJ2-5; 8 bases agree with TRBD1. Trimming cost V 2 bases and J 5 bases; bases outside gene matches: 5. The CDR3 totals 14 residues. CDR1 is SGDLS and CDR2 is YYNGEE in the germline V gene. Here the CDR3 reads CASSVDRGWETQYF. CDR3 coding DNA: TGTGCCAGCAGCGTTGACAGGGGCTGGGAGACCCAGTACTTC.

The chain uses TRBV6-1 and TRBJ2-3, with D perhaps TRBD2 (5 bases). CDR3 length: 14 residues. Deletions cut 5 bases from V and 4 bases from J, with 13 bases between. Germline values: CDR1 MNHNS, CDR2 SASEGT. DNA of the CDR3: TGTGCCAGCAGTATACTAGAGGAAGCAGATACGCAGTATTTT. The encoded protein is CASSILEEADTQYF.